Listed below are T cell receptor beta chains from one sample, sequenced in a study of CD8+ T cells in alopecia areata. Libraries were prepared by immunoSEQ multiplex PCR; TCRdb keeps only in-frame clonotypes and omits some of them. The sample shows about 69,000 clones, approximately 64% of them seen only once. The source material was CD8+ T cells sorted from blood, sampled at week 0. The receptors were sampled from a human donor with alopecia areata. The CDR3 runs from the conserved cysteine through the conserved F or W. Each record gives: D gene, J gene, V gene, clone size, CDR3 DNA, CDR3 protein. A D gene is named only where the DNA matches it firmly. A clone size is listed for some rows: how often the clone was seen (once, few, many), or a class if it is expanded.

>-|TRBJ1-1|TRBV27|-
TGTGCCAGCAGTTCTTACGGTATGAACACTGAAGCTTTCTTT
CASSSYGMNTEAFF
>-|TRBJ2-3|TRBV2|-
TGTGCCAGCAGTCGAACACGAGGTAGATTCACAGATACGCAGTATTTT
CASSRTRGRFTDTQYF
>-|TRBJ1-2|TRBV15|-
TGTGCCACCAGCAGAGTGGCCCCGGTGAATGGCTACACCTTC
CATSRVAPVNGYTF
>TRBD2|TRBJ2-3|TRBV25-1|few
TGTGCCAGCAGCGGAGGAGAGGCGGGAGTTGGCACAGATACGCAGTATTTT
CASSGGEAGVGTDTQYF
>-|TRBJ1-5|TRBV7-6|-
TGTGCCAGCAGCTTAGCGGCAGGGCCGTCTCAGCCCCAGCATTTT
CASSLAAGPSQPQHF
>-|TRBJ2-7|TRBV7-9|-
TGTGCCAGCAGCCACCGGGACCGAACCTACGAGCAGTACTTC
CASSHRDRTYEQYF
>-|TRBJ1-1|TRBV7-9|-
TGTGCCAGCAGCTTAGTCCCAGATATGGGGCGAGGCACTGAAGCTTTCTTT
CASSLVPDMGRGTEAFF
>TRBD2|TRBJ2-7|TRBV4-1|few
TGCGCCAGCAGCCAAGAGGCGCTCACTAGCGGGGCCTACGAGCAGTACTTC
CASSQEALTSGAYEQYF
>TRBD1|TRBJ1-5|TRBV5-6|-
TGTGCCAGCAAATTGGGGACAGGGGACCAGCCCCAGCATTTT
CASKLGTGDQPQHF
>-|TRBJ2-4|TRBV5-1|-
TGCGCCAGCAGCTTGGGAGGCGGGGGCGCGGTTGACATTCAGTACTTC
CASSLGGGGAVDIQYF
>-|TRBJ2-1|TRBV4-1|-
TGCGCCAGCAGCCAAGGGCTACAGACGTTGCCGGACTATGAGCAGTTCTTC
CASSQGLQTLPDYEQFF
>TRBD1|TRBJ1-1|TRBV30|-
TGTGCCTGGAGTGTACAGTGGGGACAGGGGGGCACTGAAGCTTTCTTT
CAWSVQWGQGGTEAFF
>-|TRBJ1-6|TRBV30|once
TGTGCCTGGAGTGCCGGGGCCCATAATTCACCCCTCCACTTT
CAWSAGAHNSPLHF
>-|TRBJ1-5|TRBV6-5|-
TGTGCCAGCAGTTACTCGGAGACAGGAGCCCAGCCCCAGCATTTT
CASSYSETGAQPQHF
>-|TRBJ2-7|TRBV18|-
TGTGCCAGCTCAGATATTGTGAGTACGGGCTTATACGAGCAGTACTTC
CASSDIVSTGLYEQYF
>TRBD1|TRBJ2-2|TRBV4-1|-
TGCGCCAGCAGCCATCCCGGGACAGGGAACACCGGGGAGCTGTTTTTT
CASSHPGTGNTGELFF
>TRBD1|TRBJ1-2|TRBV29-1|-
TGCAGCGTTGCCTTTGCGGACAGGGAGGAGGACTATGGCTACACCTTC
CSVAFADREEDYGYTF
>-|TRBJ2-2|TRBV2|-
TGTGCCAGCAGTGACCAGGGCTCGAACACCGGGGAGCTGTTTTTT
CASSDQGSNTGELFF
>TRBD2|TRBJ2-3|TRBV29-1|-
TGCAGCGTTGAAGTTACGGGGGGAGTATCAGATACGCAGTATTTT
CSVEVTGGVSDTQYF
>-|TRBJ2-2|TRBV9|-
TGTGCCAGCAGCGTAGGATCGGGGTTAGGAGGCACCGGGGAGCTGTTTTTT
CASSVGSGLGGTGELFF
>TRBD2|TRBJ2-3|TRBV4-1|few
TGCGCCAGCAGCCAAGAATTCAGCGGGGGGGTTCGTGAAGATACGCAGTATTTT
CASSQEFSGGVREDTQYF
>-|TRBJ1-1|TRBV29-1|-
TGCAGCGTTGGGGCGGCCACTGAAGCTTTCTTT
CSVGAATEAFF
>-|TRBJ1-4|TRBV7-9|-
TGTGCCAGCAGCTTCCTCTCCGAGAAACTGTTTTTT
CASSFLSEKLFF